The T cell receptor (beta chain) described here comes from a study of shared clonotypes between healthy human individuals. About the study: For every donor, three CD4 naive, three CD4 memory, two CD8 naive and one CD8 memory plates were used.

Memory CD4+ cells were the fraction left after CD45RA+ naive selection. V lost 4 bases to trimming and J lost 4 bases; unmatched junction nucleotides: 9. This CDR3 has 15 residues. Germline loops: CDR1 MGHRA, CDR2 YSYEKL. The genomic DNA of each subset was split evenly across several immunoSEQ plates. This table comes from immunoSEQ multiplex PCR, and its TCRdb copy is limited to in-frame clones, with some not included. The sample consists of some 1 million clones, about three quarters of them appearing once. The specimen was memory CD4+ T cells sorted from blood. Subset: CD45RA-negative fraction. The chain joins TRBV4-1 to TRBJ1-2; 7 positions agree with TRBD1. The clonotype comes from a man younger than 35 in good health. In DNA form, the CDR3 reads TGCGCCAGCAGCCTTTCCGGGACAGAGCTCTATGGCTACACCTTC. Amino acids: CASSLSGTELYGYTF.